The next 18 T cell receptor beta chains were all read from a single sample in a study of OX40 agonist ivuxolimab in advanced cancers. The method behind the library was the immunoSEQ multiplex PCR assay. Held by TCRdb, this immuneACCESS table contains in-frame sequences only and omits some clones. Under half of the omission traces to an unresolved V gene where checked; the cause of the rest is unknown. Present in this sample are some 78,000 clones, about 88% of which were seen just once. More than 0.45% of the sample is in the top ten clones. Sequences were derived from CD4+ or CD8+ T cells sorted from blood, sampled in a trial of the OX40 agonist ivuxolimab. The receptors shown here come from an adult with an advanced solid tumor such as melanoma, head and neck, liver or kidney cancer.

CDR3 amino acids: CASTPGGRIYGYTF. The CDR3 coding sequence is TGTGCCAGCACCCCGGGGGGACGGATCTATGGCTACACCTTC. The J gene is TRBJ1-2, the V gene TRBV28; D may be TRBD1 (5 bases). CDR3 length: 14 residues. Germline-derived CDR1 and CDR2 are MDHEN and SYDVKM. Deletions cut 7 bases from V and 4 bases from J, with 16 bases between.

The rearrangement joins TRBV7-3 to TRBJ1-5; D possibly corresponds to TRBD1 (5 bases). The CDR3 loop spans 13 amino acids. Germline loops: CDR1 SGHTA, CDR2 FQGTGA. V was pared by 4 bases and J by 4 bases, with 8 bases between. CDR3 loop: CASSWGSNQPQHF. The CDR3 nucleotides read TGTGCCAGCAGCTGGGGGTCAAATCAGCCCCAGCATTTT.

In its sample, this clone was seen once. The V and J genes are TRBV2 and TRBJ2-3, with D perhaps TRBD1 or TRBD2 (6 bases each). Germline-derived CDR1 and CDR2 are SNHLY and FYNNEI. Trimming took off 6 bases at V and 5 bases at J, with 15 bases between the two ends. CDR3 length: 14 residues. The CDR3 protein is CASRTSGGQDTQYF. In nucleotides, the CDR3 is TGTGCCAGCAGGACTAGTGGGGGCCAAGATACGCAGTATTTT.

This chain connects TRBV5-1 to TRBJ1-2, with unresolved D. The CDR3 covers 12 residues. Germline V gene lookup returns CDR1 SGHRS and CDR2 YFSETQ. Trimming shortened V by 0 bases and J by 8 bases, and 8 bases separated the two germline ends. In DNA form, the CDR3 reads TGCGCCAGCAGCTTGGGTCTCGGGGGCTACACCTTC. Translating gives CASSLGLGGYTF. The whole variable domain, remainder taken from reference TRBV5-1 and TRBJ1-2, is KAGVTQTPRYLIKTRGQQVTLSCSPISGHRSVSWYQQTPGQGLQFLFEYFSETQRNKGNFPGRFSGRQFSNSRSEMNVSTLELGDSALYLCASSLGLGGYTFGSGTRLTVV.

The chain employs TRBV2 and TRBJ2-5, with 12 bases that match TRBD2. The ends lost 6 bases at V and 2 bases at J; junction bases unmatched: 4. Per the germline V gene, CDR1 is SNHLY and CDR2 is FYNNEI. CDR3 length equals 15 residues. The CDR3 nucleotides are TGTGCCAGCAGCGGGACTAGCGGGTCTCAAGAGACCCAGTACTTC. Translated: CASSGTSGSQETQYF.

This clone was seen just once. The gene calls are TRBV10-3 and TRBJ2-3, with TRBD1 matching 11 bases. CDR1 ENHRY and CDR2 SYGVKD come from the germline V gene. The ends lost 10 bases at V and 6 bases at J; junction bases unmatched: 6. The CDR3 runs to 13 residues. The CDR3 protein is CATEGQGGDTQYF. In DNA form, the CDR3 reads TGTGCCACCGAGGGACAGGGGGGTGATACGCAGTATTTT.

V and J are TRBV28 and TRBJ2-7; possibly TRBD2 for D (6 bases). This CDR3 comprises 11 residues. CDR1 is MDHEN and CDR2 is SYDVKM in the germline V gene. V was trimmed by 0 bases and J by 9 bases, leaving 6 bases between them. CDR3 region: CASSLWEGQYF. For the CDR3, the DNA is TGTGCCAGCAGTTTATGGGAGGGGCAGTACTTC. The full variable domain, in which reference TRBV28 and TRBJ2-7 provide the parts outside the CDR3, is DVKVTQSSRYLVKRTGEKVFLECVQDMDHENMFWYRQDPGLGLRLIYFSYDVKMKEKGDIPEGYSVSREKKERFSLILESASTNQTSMYLCASSLWEGQYFGPGTRLTVT.

The chain combines TRBV4-2 with TRBJ2-1; possibly TRBD1 for D (5 bases). Germline values: CDR1 LGHNA, CDR2 YNFKEQ. The V end lost 2 bases, the J end lost 5 bases, and 13 bases lay between the germline ends. This CDR3 region has 15 residues. The CDR3: CASSQLSGAHNEQFF. DNA of the CDR3: TGTGCCAGCAGCCAATTAAGTGGGGCGCACAATGAGCAGTTCTTC.

This chain uses TRBV29-1 with TRBJ1-2; TRBD1 might be the D (6 bases). The CDR3 extends over 16 amino acids. CDR1 and CDR2 (germline): SQVTM, ANQGSEA. The V and J ends lost 4 bases and 0 bases respectively, with 18 bases between them. CDR3 residues: CSVGRDGAGANYGYTF. Written as DNA, the CDR3 is TGCAGCGTTGGTCGGGATGGGGCAGGGGCTAACTATGGCTACACCTTC.

This chain joins TRBV19 and TRBJ2-7; 8 positions agree with TRBD1. Germline V gene sequence: CDR1 LNHDA, CDR2 SQIVND (reference sequence). This CDR3 is built from 15 residues. V lost 7 bases to trimming and J lost 3 bases; unmatched junction nucleotides: 11. CDR3 amino acids: CASTVGTGDFYEQYF. CDR3 in DNA: TGTGCCAGTACGGTCGGGACAGGAGACTTCTACGAGCAGTACTTC.

For this clone: No conserved phenylalanine or tryptophan ends this CDR3, so it is likely a read error. This chain joins TRBV27 and TRBJ1-6; D may be TRBD1 (6 bases). Per the germline V gene, CDR1 is MNHEY and CDR2 is SMNVEV (reference sequence). CDR3 length equals 13 residues. Trimming shortened V by 4 bases and J by 10 bases, and 11 bases separated the two germline ends. CDR3 sequence (DNA): TGTGCCAGCAGTTCGTCAAGGGGGTCACCCCTCCACCTT. It codes for CASSSSRGSPLHL.

CDR3 nucleotides: TGTGCCAGCAGGTCTTCGGACACCGGGGAGCTGTTTTTT. As protein: CASRSSDTGELFF. This chain connects TRBV28 to TRBJ2-2; unclear D gene. The CDR3 consists of 13 residues. V gave up 6 bases and J gave up 3 bases, with 8 bases separating them. CDR1 is MDHEN and CDR2 is SYDVKM in the germline V gene.

The CDR3: CASRGGLNTDTQYF. CDR3 in DNA: TGTGCCAGCAGGGGGGGCCTCAACACAGATACGCAGTATTTT. The V and J genes are TRBV9 and TRBJ2-3; D may match TRBD1 or TRBD2 (6 bases each). Germline lookup yields CDR1 SGDLS and CDR2 YYNGEE. Between the trimmed V and J ends, which lost 5 bases and 2 bases, there was a span of 12 bases. The CDR3 loop spans 14 amino acids.

The genes are TRBV6-6 and TRBJ1-2; D is uncertain. This CDR3 spans 13 amino acids. Trimming left V 8 bases short and J 0 bases short, with 10 bases between. Germline lookup yields CDR1 MNHNY and CDR2 SVGAGI (reference sequence). CDR3 nucleotides: TGTGCCAGCCGCGGCAGCTCTAACTATGGCTACACCTTC. Translation: CASRGSSNYGYTF.

The chain carries TRBV5-1 and TRBJ2-2; D possibly corresponds to TRBD1 (5 bases). Per germline, CDR1 SGHRS and CDR2 YFSETQ. The CDR3 is 15 residues long. Trimming removed 4 bases at V and 2 bases at J, with 12 bases between. The CDR3 nucleotides read TGCGCCAGCAGCACCGACAGATTTAACACCGGGGAGCTGTTTTTT. Amino acid sequence: CASSTDRFNTGELFF.

This clone is a singleton in its sample. The V and J genes are TRBV7-2 and TRBJ2-5, with D possibly being TRBD2 (5 bases). The germline CDR1 and CDR2 sequences are SGHTA and FQGNSA. Trimming took 6 bases from V and 5 from J, leaving 16 bases between them. CDR3 size: 14 residues. DNA for the CDR3: TGTGCCAGCAGATCCGAACTAGGGCTGGAGACCCAGTACTTC. Amino acid sequence: CASRSELGLETQYF.

The rearrangement uses TRBV19 and TRBJ1-1; no clear D. The CDR3 totals 13 residues. V gave up 5 bases and J gave up 7 bases, with 14 bases separating them. CDR1 and CDR2 (germline): LNHDA, SQIVND (reference sequence). CDR3 bases: TGTGCCAGTAGTTCAGGTTGGGGATATGAAGCTTTCTTT. Protein sequence: CASSSGWGYEAFF.

V usage is TRBV18 and J usage is TRBJ1-2; no clear D. Looked up from germline, CDR1 is KGHSH and CDR2 is LQKENI. This CDR3 comprises 13 residues. V lost 3 bases and J 0 bases, leaving 5 bases between the germline ends. CDR3 loop: CASSPPANYGYTF. DNA for the CDR3: TGTGCCAGCTCACCCCCGGCTAACTATGGCTACACCTTC.